Below, 5 T cell receptor beta chains from the same sample are listed, as sequenced in a study of neurological immune-mediated disorders (dated by TCRdb to between 2018 and 2020). The method was 5' RACE. Sequenced on an Illumina HiSeq 2500. TCRdb trimmed public reads at Q25 via fastp, called clones via MiXCR and kept in-frame beta chains. Duplicate CDR3 protein sequences are folded into a single record with the most common DNA and genes. The sample data list tens of thousands of distinct CDR3 sequences, and about 3.8% of these were observed just once. The ten largest clonotypes hold approximately 25% of the sample. The sample comprised CD4+ T cells from blood. The origin of the receptors is a woman between 40 and 55 years old in good health.

In its sample, this clonotype was seen many times. Here the CDR3 DNA reads TGCGCCAGCAGCTTGGCACCACAGGGATCTTCATACGAGCAGTACTTC. It encodes CASSLAPQGSSYEQYF. The chain carries TRBV5-1 and TRBJ2-7; tentatively, D is TRBD1 (6 bases). V shed 0 bases and J shed 4 bases, with 17 bases lying between them. Germline assignment: CDR1 SGHRS and CDR2 YFSETQ. The CDR3 covers 16 residues.

In regard to this clonotype: Because the CDR3's place on the DNA is in doubt, the DNA is left out and the CDR3 is given as listed by TCRdb. The chain carries TRBV6-1 and TRBJ1-2; the DNA was not used to check the table's D call, TRBD1. The CDR3 extends over 23 residues, inclusive of both ends. Germline-derived CDR1 and CDR2 are MNHNS and SASEGT. CDR3 sequence reads: CASSRDSSFYICSAPRDNYGYTF.

This clonotype was seen at least ten times. The chain employs TRBV4-1 and TRBJ2-2, with 10 bases identical to TRBD1. Germline CDR1 and CDR2: MGHRA and YSYEKL. The V segment lost 4 bases and the J segment 6 bases; nucleotides outside the gene matches: 5. The CDR3 sequence is 15 residues long. The CDR3 bases are TGCGCCAGCAGCCTAAAGGACAGGGGGGCCGGGGAGCTGTTTTTT. Its translation: CASSLKDRGAGELFF.

This clonotype appeared many times. The CDR3 here is CASSLLAGEDEQFF. The CDR3 region has the DNA TGTGCCAGCAGCTTACTAGCGGGAGAGGATGAGCAGTTCTTC. The chain couples TRBV11-2 to TRBJ2-1, with 10 bases that match TRBD2. The V gene's germline CDR1 is SGHAT and CDR2 FQNNGV. The ends lost 2 bases at V and 8 bases at J; junction bases unmatched: 3. The CDR3 is 14 residues long.

This rearrangement joins TRBV5-1 to TRBJ2-1; the match to TRBD2 covers 7 bases. Trimming removed 0 bases from V and 8 bases from J; junction bases left unmatched: 5. CDR1 is SGHRS, CDR2 YFSETQ, per germline. This CDR3 comprises 14 residues. DNA for the CDR3: TGCGCCAGCAGCTTGGTTGCGGGAGCCTATGAGCAGTTCTTC. Translation gives CASSLVAGAYEQFF.